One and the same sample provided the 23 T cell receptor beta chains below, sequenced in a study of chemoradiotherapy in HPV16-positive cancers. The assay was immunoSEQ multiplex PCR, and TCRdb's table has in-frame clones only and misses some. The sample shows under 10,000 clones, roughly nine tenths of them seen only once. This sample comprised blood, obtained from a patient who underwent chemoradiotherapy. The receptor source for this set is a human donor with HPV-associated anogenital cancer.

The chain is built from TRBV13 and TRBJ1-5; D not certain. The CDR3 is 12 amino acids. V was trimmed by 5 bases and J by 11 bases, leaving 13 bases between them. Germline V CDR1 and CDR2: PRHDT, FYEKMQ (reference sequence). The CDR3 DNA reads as TGTGCCAGCAGCCCCCACATCAAGTCCCAGCATTTT. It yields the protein CASSPHIKSQHF.

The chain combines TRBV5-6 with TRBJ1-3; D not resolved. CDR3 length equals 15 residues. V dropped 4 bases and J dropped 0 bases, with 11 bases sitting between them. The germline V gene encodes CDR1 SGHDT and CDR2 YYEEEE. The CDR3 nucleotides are TGTGCCAGCAGCAATCCAATCTTCTCTGGAAACACCATATATTTT. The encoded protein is CASSNPIFSGNTIYF.

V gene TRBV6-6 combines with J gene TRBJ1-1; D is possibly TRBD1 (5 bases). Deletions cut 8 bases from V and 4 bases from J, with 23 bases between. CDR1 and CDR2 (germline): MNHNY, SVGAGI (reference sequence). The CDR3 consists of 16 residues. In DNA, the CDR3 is TGTGCCAGCGGACCTGGGGGGGTAATTGGGAGCACTGAAGCTTTCTTT. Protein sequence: CASGPGGVIGSTEAFF.

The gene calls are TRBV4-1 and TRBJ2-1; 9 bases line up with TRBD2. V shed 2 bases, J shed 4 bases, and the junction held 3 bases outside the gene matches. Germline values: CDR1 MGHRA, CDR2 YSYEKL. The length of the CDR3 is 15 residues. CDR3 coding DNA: TGCGCCAGCAGCCAATTTCTAGCGGGGTACAATGAGCAGTTCTTC. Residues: CASSQFLAGYNEQFF.

This CDR3 reads CASSPSGIGTDTQYF. CDR3 bases: TGTGCCAGCAGCCCAAGCGGGATAGGGACAGATACGCAGTATTTT. This sequence joins TRBV11-2 and TRBJ2-3; 7 positions match TRBD2. This CDR3 has 15 amino acids. V dropped 5 bases and J dropped 3; count of bases not matched to a gene: 8. Per germline, CDR1 SGHAT and CDR2 FQNNGV.

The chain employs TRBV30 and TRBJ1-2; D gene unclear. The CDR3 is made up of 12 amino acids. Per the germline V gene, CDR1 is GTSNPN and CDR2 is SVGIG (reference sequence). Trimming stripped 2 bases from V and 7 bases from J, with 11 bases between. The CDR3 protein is CAWSLQTGGYTF. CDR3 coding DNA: TGTGCCTGGAGTCTCCAAACCGGTGGCTACACCTTC.

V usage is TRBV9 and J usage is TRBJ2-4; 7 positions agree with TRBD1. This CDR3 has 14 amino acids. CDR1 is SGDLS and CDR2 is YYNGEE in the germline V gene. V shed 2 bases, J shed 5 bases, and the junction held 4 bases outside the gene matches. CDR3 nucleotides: TGTGCCAGCAGCGTGACAGGGTTAGAAAACATTCAGTACTTC. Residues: CASSVTGLENIQYF.

The CDR3 spells CASSPSRGEETQYF. CDR3 DNA: TGTGCCAGCTCCCCCTCCAGGGGGGAAGAGACCCAGTACTTC. V gene TRBV11-3 combines with J gene TRBJ2-5; tentatively, D is TRBD1 (7 bases). This CDR3 region has 14 residues. Germline-derived CDR1 and CDR2 are SGHNT and YENEEA. Between the trimmed V and J ends, which lost 8 bases and 3 bases, there was a span of 16 bases.

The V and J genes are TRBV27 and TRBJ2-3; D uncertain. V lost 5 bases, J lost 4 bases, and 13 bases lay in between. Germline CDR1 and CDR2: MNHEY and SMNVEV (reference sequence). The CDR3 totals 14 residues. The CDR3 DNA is TGTGCCAGCAGTGACTTAAAAGGCGCAGATACGCAGTATTTT. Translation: CASSDLKGADTQYF.

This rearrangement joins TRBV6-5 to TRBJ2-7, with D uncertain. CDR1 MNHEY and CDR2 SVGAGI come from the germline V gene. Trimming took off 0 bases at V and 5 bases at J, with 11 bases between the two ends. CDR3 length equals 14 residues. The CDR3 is CASSYSTSVDEQYF. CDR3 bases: TGTGCCAGCAGTTACTCGACCTCCGTGGACGAGCAGTACTTC.

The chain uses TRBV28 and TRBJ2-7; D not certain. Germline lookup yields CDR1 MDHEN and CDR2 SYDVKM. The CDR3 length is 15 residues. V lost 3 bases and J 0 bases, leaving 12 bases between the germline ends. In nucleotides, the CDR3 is TGTGCCAGCAGTTTTCGTGGGCCGAGCTCCTACGAGCAGTACTTC. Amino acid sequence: CASSFRGPSSYEQYF.

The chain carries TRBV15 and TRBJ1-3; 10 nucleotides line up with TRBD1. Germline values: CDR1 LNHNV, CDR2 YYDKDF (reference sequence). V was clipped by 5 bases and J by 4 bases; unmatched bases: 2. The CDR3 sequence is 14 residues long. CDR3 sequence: CATSGGQGGNTIYF. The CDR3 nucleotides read TGTGCCACCAGCGGGGGACAGGGGGGAAACACCATATATTTT.

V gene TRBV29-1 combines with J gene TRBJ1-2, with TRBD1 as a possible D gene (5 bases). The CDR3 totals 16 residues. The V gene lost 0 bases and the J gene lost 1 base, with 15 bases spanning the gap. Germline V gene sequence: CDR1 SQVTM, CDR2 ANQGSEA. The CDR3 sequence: CSVEDLRDGGNYGYTF. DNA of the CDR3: TGCAGCGTTGAAGATCTTCGGGACGGAGGTAACTATGGCTACACCTTC. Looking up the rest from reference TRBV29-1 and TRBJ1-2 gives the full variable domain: SAVISQKPSRDICQRGTSLTIQCQVDSQVTMMFWYRQQPGQSLTLIATANQGSEATYESGFVIDKFPISRPNLTFSTLTVSNMSPEDSSIYLCSVEDLRDGGNYGYTFGSGTRLTVV.

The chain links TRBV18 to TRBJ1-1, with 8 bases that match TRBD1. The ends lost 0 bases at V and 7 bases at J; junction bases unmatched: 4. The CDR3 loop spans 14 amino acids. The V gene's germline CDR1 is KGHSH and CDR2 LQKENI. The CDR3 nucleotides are TGTGCCAGCTCACCACCTGGGACAGGATATGAAGCTTTCTTT. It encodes CASSPPGTGYEAFF.

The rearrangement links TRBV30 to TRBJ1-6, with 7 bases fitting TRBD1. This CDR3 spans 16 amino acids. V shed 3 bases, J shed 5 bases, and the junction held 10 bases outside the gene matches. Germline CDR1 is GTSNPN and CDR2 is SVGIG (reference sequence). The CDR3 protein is CAWRERGRLNNSPLHF. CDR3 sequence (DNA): TGTGCCTGGAGAGAAAGGGGGCGTCTCAATAATTCACCCCTCCACTTT.

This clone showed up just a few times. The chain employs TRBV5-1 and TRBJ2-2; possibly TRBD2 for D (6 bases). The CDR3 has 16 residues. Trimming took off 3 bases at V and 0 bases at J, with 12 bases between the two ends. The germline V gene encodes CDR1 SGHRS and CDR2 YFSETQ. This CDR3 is CASSSLAGSNTGELFF. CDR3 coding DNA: TGCGCCAGCAGCTCCCTGGCGGGGTCGAACACCGGGGAGCTGTTTTTT.

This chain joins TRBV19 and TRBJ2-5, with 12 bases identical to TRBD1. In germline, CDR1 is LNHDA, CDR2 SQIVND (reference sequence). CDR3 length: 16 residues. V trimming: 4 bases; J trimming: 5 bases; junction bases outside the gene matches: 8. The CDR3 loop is CASSTSGTGGYETQYF. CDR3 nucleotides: TGTGCCAGTAGTACGTCCGGGACAGGGGGCTATGAGACCCAGTACTTC.

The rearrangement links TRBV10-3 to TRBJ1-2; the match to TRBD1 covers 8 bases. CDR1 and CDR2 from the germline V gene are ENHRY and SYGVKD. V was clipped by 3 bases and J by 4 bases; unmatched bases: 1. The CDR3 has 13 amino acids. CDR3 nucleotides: TGTGCCATCAGTGATCAGGGGGCCTATGGCTACACCTTC. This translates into CAISDQGAYGYTF.

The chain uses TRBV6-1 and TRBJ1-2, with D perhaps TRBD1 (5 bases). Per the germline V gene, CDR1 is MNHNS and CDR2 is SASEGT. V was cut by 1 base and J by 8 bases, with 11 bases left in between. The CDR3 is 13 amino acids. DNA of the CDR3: TGTGCCAGCAGTGAAGACAGGTACGGCGGCTACACCTTC. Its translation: CASSEDRYGGYTF.

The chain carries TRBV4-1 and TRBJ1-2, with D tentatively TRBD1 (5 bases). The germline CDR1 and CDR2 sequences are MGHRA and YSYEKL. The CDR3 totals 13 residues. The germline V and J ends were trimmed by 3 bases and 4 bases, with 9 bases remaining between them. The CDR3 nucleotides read TGCGCCAGCAGCCAGGGACTCGGCTATGGCTACACCTTC. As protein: CASSQGLGYGYTF.

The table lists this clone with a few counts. CDR3 loop: CASSHIYTGELFF. Here the CDR3 DNA reads TGCGCCAGCAGCCATATCTACACCGGGGAGCTGTTTTTT. The chain has TRBV4-1 and TRBJ2-2; D is unclear. The CDR3 is 13 amino acids. The ends were cut back, 3 bases at V and 3 bases at J, with 5 bases in the middle. Looked up from germline, CDR1 is MGHRA and CDR2 is YSYEKL.

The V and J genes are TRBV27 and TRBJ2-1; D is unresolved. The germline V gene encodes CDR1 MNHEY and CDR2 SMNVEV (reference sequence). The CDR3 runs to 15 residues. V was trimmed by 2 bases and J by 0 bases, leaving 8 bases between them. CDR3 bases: TGTGCCAGCAGTTTAAGGGAAAGCTCCTACAATGAGCAGTTCTTC. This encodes CASSLRESSYNEQFF.

As DNA, the CDR3 is TGTGCCAGCAGTATTATCGTGAACACTGAAGCTTTCTTT. Protein: CASSIIVNTEAFF. This sequence joins TRBV28 and TRBJ1-1, with D unclear. The CDR3 covers 13 residues. The germline gives CDR1 MDHEN, CDR2 SYDVKM. Deletions cut 5 bases from V and 0 bases from J, with 7 bases between.